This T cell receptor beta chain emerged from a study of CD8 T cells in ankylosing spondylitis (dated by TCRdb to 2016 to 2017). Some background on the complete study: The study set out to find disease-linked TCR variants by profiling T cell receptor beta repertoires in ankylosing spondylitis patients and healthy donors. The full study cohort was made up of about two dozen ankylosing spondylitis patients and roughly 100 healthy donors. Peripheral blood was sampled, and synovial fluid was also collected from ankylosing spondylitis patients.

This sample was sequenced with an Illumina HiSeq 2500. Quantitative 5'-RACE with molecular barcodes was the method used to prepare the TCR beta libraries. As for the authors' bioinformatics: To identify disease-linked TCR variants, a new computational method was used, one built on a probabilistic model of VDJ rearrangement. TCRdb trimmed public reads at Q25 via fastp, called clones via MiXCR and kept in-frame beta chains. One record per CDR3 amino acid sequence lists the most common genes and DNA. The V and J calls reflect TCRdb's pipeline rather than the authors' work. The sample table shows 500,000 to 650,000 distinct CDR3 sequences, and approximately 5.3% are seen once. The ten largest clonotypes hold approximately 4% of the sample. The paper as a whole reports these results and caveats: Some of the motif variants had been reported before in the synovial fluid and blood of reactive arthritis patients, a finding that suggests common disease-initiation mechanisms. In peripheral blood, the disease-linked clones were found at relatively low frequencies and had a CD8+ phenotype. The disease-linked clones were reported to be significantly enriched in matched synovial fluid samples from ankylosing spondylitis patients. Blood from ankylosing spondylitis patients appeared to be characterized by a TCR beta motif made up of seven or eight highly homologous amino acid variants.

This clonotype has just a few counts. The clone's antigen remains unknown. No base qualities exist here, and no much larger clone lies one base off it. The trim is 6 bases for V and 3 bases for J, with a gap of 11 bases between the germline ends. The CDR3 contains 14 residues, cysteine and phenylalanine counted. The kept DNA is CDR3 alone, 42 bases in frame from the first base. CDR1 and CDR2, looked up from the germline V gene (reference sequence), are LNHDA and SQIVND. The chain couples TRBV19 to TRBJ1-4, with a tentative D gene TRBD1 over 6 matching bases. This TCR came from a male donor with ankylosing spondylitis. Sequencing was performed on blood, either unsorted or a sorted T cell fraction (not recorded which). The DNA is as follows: TGTGCCAGTAGCCCGGAGGGGGCTAATGAAAAACTGTTTTTT. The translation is CASSPEGANEKLFF.